The clone carrying this TCR beta chain was detected once. This table comes from immunoSEQ multiplex PCR, and its TCRdb copy is limited to in-frame clones, with some not included. The sample shows 40,000 to 45,000 clones, about 93% of them seen only once. V was shortened by 0 bases and J by 0 bases, with 9 bases between the two germline ends. CDR3 length: 15 amino acids. CDR1 and CDR2 (germline): SGHNT, YYREEE (reference sequence). The sample belongs to a study of T cell changes during pregnancy in multiple sclerosis. The TCR sequence derives from a female donor with multiple sclerosis, enrolled in a pregnancy study. Material: CD4+ T cells from peripheral blood mononuclear cells, obtained before pregnancy. The V gene is TRBV5-4, the J gene TRBJ1-1; tentatively, D is TRBD1 (5 bases). The CDR3 region is CASSLGGRMNTEAFF. DNA for the CDR3: TGTGCCAGCAGCTTGGGGGGGAGGATGAACACTGAAGCTTTCTTT.